These T cell receptor beta chains were read from a single sample in a study of blood T cell repertoires in COVID-19. The data were produced by immunoSEQ multiplex PCR, yet TCRdb's version contains in-frame clones alone and is incomplete. The sample lists approximately 190,000 clones; 70% to 85% were seen once. The material sequenced was peripheral blood. The origin of the receptors is a woman between 25 and 40 years old with acute or convalescent COVID-19. The CDR3 runs from the conserved cysteine through the conserved F or W.

cdr3_aa: CASNKQGYEQYF
cdr3_length: 12
v_call: TRBV28

cdr3_aa: CASSLGGLQETQYF
cdr3_length: 14
v_call: TRBV28

cdr3_aa: CASSPLGEQFF
cdr3_length: 11
v_call: TRBV6-2/TRBV6-3

cdr3_aa: CASNVVGQTYGYTF
cdr3_length: 14
v_call: TRBV19

cdr3_aa: CASSPIAASSYNEQFF
cdr3_length: 16
v_call: TRBV11-2

cdr3_aa: CASSSPTSEGDEQFF
cdr3_length: 15
v_call: TRBV7-9

cdr3_aa: CASSSRGTLGYGYTF
cdr3_length: 15
v_call: TRBV11-2

cdr3_aa: CASSPTDTQYF
cdr3_length: 11
v_call: TRBV16

cdr3_aa: CASKRGTGAPYEQYF
cdr3_length: 15
v_call: TRBV2

cdr3_aa: CASWGDTIYF
cdr3_length: 10
v_call: TRBV7-9

cdr3_aa: CASSLEYGYTF
cdr3_length: 11
v_call: TRBV7-2

cdr3_aa: CASSAWSGNNQPQHF
cdr3_length: 15
v_call: TRBV7-8

cdr3_aa: CASSHNPGEGYNEQFF
cdr3_length: 16
v_call: TRBV21-1

cdr3_aa: CATTTANYGYTF
cdr3_length: 12
v_call: TRBV28

cdr3_aa: CASSLRGLNTEAFF
cdr3_length: 14
v_call: TRBV28

cdr3_aa: CASGGPNQPQHF
cdr3_length: 12
v_call: TRBV28

cdr3_aa: CASSLRIRSVNTEAFF
cdr3_length: 16
v_call: TRBV7-8

cdr3_aa: CASSERTSGNPLFGELFF
cdr3_length: 18
v_call: TRBV10-2

cdr3_aa: CASRPISITGNEQFF
cdr3_length: 15
v_call: TRBV14

cdr3_aa: CASSLSPVPRNTEAFF
cdr3_length: 16
v_call: TRBV27

cdr3_aa: CASSVGQYQETQYF
cdr3_length: 14
v_call: TRBV9

cdr3_aa: CASLLRRAARDSPLHF
cdr3_length: 16
v_call: TRBV5-6

cdr3_aa: CASSLRSLSGKRNEQFF
cdr3_length: 17
v_call: TRBV11-2

cdr3_aa: CASSLGQGPTEAFF
cdr3_length: 14
v_call: TRBV7-8

cdr3_aa: CASSPNRGNTEAFF
cdr3_length: 14
v_call: TRBV11-3

cdr3_aa: CASSLGQGARNEQFF
cdr3_length: 15
v_call: TRBV6-5

cdr3_aa: CASSPSGSVNTGELFF
cdr3_length: 16
v_call: TRBV7-6

cdr3_aa: CASSVGGSPLHF
cdr3_length: 12
v_call: TRBV2

cdr3_aa: CASSQVGGLTTFF
cdr3_length: 13
v_call: TRBV4-3

cdr3_aa: CASSLSFGQGHSPLHF
cdr3_length: 16
v_call: TRBV27

cdr3_aa: CASSQGPSRTDTQYF
cdr3_length: 15
v_call: TRBV3-1/TRBV3-2

cdr3_aa: CASSQIQGYEQFF
cdr3_length: 13
v_call: TRBV3-1/TRBV3-2

cdr3_aa: CATSREWASSYEQYF
cdr3_length: 15
v_call: TRBV15